This T cell receptor beta chain emerged from a study of T-cell memory formation after mild COVID-19. UMIs and sample barcodes were carried by the TCR alpha and TCR beta cDNA libraries that 5'RACE produced using constant-segment primers. From the 5' RACE reads, TCRdb called clonotypes with MiXCR, one entry per CDR3 protein. Among some 290,000 distinct CDR3 sequences listed, about 16% were seen once. Study results and limitations: While clones contracting from day 15 to 85 were balanced between CD4 and CD8, later expanders leaned CD4+. Memory sampled before infection contained some responding clones, suggesting cross-reactive memory joined.

This clonotype was recorded a few times. Its antigen remains unidentified. In germline, CDR1 is SGHKS, CDR2 YYEKEE (reference sequence). The CDR3 extends over 14 amino acids. V lost 4 bases and J lost 1; bases outside the gene matches: 5. This chain joins TRBV5-5 and TRBJ2-7; 7 positions match TRBD1. The TCR was taken from a man between 18 and 35 years old who had mild COVID-19 (a few samples of this study predate the infection). Cell type and time point are not known. What was sequenced was PBMCs or a T cell subset sorted from them (not recorded which). CDR3 DNA: TGTGCCAGCAGCACCAACAGGGGATCCTACGAGCAGTACTTC. This codes for CASSTNRGSYEQYF.